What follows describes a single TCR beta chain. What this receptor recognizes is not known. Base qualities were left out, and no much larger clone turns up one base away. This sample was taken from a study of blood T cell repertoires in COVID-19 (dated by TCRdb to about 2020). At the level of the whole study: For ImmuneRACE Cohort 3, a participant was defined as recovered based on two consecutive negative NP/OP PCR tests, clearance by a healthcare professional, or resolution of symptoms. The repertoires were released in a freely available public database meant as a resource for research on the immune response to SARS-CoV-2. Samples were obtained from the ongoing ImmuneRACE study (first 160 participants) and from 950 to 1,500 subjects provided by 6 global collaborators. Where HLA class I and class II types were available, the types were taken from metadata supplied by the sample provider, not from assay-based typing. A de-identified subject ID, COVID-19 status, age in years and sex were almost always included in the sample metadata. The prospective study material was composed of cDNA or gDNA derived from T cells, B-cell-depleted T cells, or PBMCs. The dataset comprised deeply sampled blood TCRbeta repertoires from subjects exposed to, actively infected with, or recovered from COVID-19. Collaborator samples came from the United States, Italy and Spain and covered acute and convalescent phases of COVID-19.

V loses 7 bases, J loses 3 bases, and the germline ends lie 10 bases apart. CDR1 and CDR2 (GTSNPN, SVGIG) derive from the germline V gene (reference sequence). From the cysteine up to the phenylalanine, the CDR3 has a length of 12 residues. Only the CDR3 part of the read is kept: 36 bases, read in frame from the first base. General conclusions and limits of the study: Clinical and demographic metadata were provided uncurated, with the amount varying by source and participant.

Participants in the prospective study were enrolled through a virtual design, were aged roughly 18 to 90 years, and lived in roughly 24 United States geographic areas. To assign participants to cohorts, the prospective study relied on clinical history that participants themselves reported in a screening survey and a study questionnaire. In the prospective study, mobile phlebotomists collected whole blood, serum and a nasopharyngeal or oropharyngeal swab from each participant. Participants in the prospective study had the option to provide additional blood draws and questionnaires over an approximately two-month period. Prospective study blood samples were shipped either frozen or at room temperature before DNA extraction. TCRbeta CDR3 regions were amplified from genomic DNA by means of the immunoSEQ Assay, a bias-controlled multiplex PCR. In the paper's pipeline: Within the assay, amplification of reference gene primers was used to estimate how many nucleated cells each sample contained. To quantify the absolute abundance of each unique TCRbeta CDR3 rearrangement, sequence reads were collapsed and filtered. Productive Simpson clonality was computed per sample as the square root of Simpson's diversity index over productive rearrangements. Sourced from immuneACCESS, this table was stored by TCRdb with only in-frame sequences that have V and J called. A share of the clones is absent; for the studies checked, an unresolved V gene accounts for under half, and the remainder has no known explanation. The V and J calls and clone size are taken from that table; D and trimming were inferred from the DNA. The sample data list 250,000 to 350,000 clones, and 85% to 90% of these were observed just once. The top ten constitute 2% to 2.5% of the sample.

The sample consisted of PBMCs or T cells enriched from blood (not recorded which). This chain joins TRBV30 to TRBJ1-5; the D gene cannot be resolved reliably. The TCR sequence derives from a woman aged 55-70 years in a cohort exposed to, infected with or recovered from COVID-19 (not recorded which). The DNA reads TGTGCCTACAGCTCACACAATCAGCCCCAGCATTTT. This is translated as CAYSSHNQPQHF.